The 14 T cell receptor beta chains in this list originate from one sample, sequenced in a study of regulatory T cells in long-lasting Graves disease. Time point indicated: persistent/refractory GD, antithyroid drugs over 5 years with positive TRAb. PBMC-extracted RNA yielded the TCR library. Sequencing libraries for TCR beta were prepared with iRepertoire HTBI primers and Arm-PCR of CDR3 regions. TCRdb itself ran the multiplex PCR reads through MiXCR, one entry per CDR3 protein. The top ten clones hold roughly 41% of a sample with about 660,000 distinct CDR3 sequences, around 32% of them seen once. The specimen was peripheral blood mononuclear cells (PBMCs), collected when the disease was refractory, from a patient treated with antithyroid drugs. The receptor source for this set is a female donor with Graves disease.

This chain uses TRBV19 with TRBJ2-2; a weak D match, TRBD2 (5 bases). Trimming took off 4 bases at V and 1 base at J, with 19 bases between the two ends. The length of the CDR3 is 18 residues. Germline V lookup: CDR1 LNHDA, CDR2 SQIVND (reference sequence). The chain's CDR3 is CASSTSWSRRMNTGELFF. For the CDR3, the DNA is TGTGCCAGTAGTACCTCGTGGTCCAGGAGGATGAACACCGGGGAGCTGTTTTTT.

The CDR3, as DNA: TGTGCCAGCACCGGCCCCGGGACTCGGCAAAAACTGTTTTTT. Protein product: CASTGPGTRQKLFF. The V call is TRBV28, the J call TRBJ1-4, with D maybe TRBD1 (5 bases). V shed 7 bases and J shed 9 bases, with 18 bases lying between them. Germline V gene data show CDR1 as MDHEN and CDR2 as SYDVKM. The CDR3 covers 14 residues.

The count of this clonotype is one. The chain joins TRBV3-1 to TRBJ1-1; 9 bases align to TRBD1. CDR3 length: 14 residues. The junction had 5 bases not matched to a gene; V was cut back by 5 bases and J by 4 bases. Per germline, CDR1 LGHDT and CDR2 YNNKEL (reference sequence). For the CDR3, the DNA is TGTGCCAGCAGCGTAGACAGGGGGAGCACTGAAGCTTTCTTT. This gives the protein CASSVDRGSTEAFF.

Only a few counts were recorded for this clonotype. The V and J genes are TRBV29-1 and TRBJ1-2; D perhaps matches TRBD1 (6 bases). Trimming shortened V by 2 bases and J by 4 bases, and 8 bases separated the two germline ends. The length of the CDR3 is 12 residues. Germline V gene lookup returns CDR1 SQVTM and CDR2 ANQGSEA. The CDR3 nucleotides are TGCAGCGTTGAAACAGGGCGCTATGGCTACACCTTC. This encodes CSVETGRYGYTF.

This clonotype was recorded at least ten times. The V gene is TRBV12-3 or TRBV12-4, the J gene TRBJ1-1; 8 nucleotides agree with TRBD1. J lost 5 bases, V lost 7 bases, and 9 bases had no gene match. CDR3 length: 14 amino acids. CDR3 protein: CASTIQGGRTEAFF. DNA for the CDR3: TGTGCCAGCACCATACAGGGGGGACGGACTGAAGCTTTCTTT.

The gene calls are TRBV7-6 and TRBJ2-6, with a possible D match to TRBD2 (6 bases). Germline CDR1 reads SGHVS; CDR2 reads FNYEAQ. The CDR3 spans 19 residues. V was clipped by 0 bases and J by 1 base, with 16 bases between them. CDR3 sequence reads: CASSLAEGSPGSGANVLTF. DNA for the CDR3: TGTGCCAGCAGCTTAGCGGAGGGGAGTCCGGGGTCTGGGGCCAACGTCCTGACTTTC.

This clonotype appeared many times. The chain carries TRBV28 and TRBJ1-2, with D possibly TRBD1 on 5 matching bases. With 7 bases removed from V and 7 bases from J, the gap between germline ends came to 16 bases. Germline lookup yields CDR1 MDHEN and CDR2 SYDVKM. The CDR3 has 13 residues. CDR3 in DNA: TGTGCCAGCATTAGCCCGGGGGTTAGTGGCTACACCTTC. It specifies CASISPGVSGYTF.

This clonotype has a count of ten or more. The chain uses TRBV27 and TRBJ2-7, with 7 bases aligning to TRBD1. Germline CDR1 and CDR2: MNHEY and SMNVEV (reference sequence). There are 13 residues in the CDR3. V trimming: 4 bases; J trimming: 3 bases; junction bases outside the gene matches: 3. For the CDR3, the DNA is TGTGCCAGCAGTTACAGGGGTCTCTACGAGCAGTACTTC. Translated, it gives CASSYRGLYEQYF.

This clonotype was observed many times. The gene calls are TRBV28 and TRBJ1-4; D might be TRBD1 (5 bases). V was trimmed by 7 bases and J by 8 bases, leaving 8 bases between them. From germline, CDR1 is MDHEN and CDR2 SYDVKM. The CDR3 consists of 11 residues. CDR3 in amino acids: CASTGTEKLFF. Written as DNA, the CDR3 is TGTGCCAGCACGGGGACGGAAAAACTGTTTTTT.

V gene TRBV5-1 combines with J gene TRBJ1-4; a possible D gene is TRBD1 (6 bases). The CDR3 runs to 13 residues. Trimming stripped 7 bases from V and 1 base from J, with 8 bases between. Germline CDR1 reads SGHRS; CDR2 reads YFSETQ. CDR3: CASRTVTNEKLFF. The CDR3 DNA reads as TGCGCCAGCCGGACAGTAACTAATGAAAAACTGTTTTTT. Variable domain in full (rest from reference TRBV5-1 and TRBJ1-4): KAGVTQTPRYLIKTRGQQVTLSCSPISGHRSVSWYQQTPGQGLQFLFEYFSETQRNKGNFPGRFSGRQFSNSRSEMNVSTLELGDSALYLCASRTVTNEKLFFGSGTQLSVL.

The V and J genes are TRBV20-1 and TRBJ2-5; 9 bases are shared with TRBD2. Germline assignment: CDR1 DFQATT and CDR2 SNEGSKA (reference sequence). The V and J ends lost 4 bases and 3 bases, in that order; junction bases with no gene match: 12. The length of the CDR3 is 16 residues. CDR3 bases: TGCAGTGCTATAAGGAGTAGCGGGAGTTGGAAAGAGACCCAGTACTTC. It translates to CSAIRSSGSWKETQYF.

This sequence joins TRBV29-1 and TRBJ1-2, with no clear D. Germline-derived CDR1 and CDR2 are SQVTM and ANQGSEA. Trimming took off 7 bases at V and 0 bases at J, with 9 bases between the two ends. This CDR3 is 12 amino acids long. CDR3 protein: CSDWNSNYGYTF. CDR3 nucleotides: TGCAGCGATTGGAACTCTAACTATGGCTACACCTTC.

The CDR3: CAGGAVEQYF. CDR3 nucleotides: TGTGCTGGTGGGGCGGTCGAGCAGTACTTC. V gene TRBV30 combines with J gene TRBJ2-7; weak D call: TRBD1 (5 bases). The CDR3 spans 10 residues. Germline-derived CDR1 and CDR2 are GTSNPN and SVGIG (reference sequence).

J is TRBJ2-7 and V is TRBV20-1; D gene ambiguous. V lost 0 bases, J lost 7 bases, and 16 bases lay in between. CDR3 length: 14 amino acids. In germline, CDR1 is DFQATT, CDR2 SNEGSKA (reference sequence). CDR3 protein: CSARELGRVWEQYF. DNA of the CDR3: TGCAGTGCTAGAGAACTCGGAAGAGTGTGGGAGCAGTACTTC.